Below, 7 T cell receptor beta chains from the same sample are listed, as sequenced in a study of blood T cell repertoires in COVID-19. Clones were sequenced by immunoSEQ multiplex PCR, and TCRdb holds only the in-frame ones, with some missing. The profile shows 90,000 or so clones, around 86% of them singletons. The specimen was peripheral blood. The receptors shown here come from a woman in her 70s with acute or convalescent COVID-19.

This chain connects TRBV30 to TRBJ2-7; D is possibly TRBD2 (6 bases). Germline CDR1 reads GTSNPN; CDR2 reads SVGIG (reference sequence). The CDR3 runs 13 residues. Trimming pared 0 bases from V and 6 bases from J, leaving 12 bases between. The CDR3 loop reads CAWSVYRETEQYF. The CDR3 coding sequence is TGTGCCTGGAGTGTATATCGGGAGACCGAGCAGTACTTC.

The chain links TRBV18 to TRBJ1-6; D remains ambiguous. The germline V gene encodes CDR1 KGHSH and CDR2 LQKENI. The CDR3 spans 14 residues. V was shortened by 3 bases and J by 6 bases, with 9 bases between the two germline ends. CDR3 bases: TGTGCCAGCTCACCTCCCGGGGTTAATTCACCCCTCCACTTT. Its translation is CASSPPGVNSPLHF.

J is TRBJ2-7 and V is TRBV19; D is unresolved. Looked up from germline, CDR1 is LNHDA and CDR2 is SQIVND (reference sequence). This CDR3 comprises 13 residues. V was shortened by 7 bases and J by 0 bases, with 10 bases between the two germline ends. The CDR3 region is CASKSADSYEQYV. CDR3 coding DNA: TGTGCCAGTAAGTCTGCGGACTCCTACGAGCAGTACGTC.

The V and J genes are TRBV29-1 and TRBJ1-1; TRBD1 aligns across 10 bases. The germline gives CDR1 SQVTM, CDR2 ANQGSEA. J gave up 1 base and V 5 bases, and 7 bases lay outside the gene matches. The CDR3 contains 15 residues. The CDR3 nucleotides read TGCAGCGTTTACCGGACAGGGGGGCCGAACACTGAAGCTTTCTTT. Amino acid sequence: CSVYRTGGPNTEAFF.

The V and J genes are TRBV5-1 and TRBJ1-1; D possibly corresponds to TRBD1 (5 bases). Germline assignment: CDR1 SGHRS and CDR2 YFSETQ. V lost 4 bases to trimming and J lost 4 bases, with 17 bases between them. The CDR3 totals 15 residues. CDR3 nucleotide sequence: TGCGCCAGCAGCCAGCCCCTGGGGGGTGGCACTGAAGCTTTCTTT. Amino acids: CASSQPLGGGTEAFF.

This clone was recorded a few times. The chain recombines TRBV28 with TRBJ1-2; the D is unclear. Germline loops: CDR1 MDHEN, CDR2 SYDVKM. The CDR3 totals 16 residues. The V and J ends lost 4 bases and 5 bases respectively, with 20 bases between them. CDR3: CASSSDLMGRVYGYTF. The CDR3 DNA follows: TGTGCCAGCAGTTCAGACCTGATGGGGAGGGTTTATGGCTACACCTTC.

The chain has TRBV28 and TRBJ1-5; D ambiguous. Germline-derived CDR1 and CDR2 are MDHEN and SYDVKM. Trimming removed 11 bases at V and 2 bases at J, with 16 bases between. This CDR3 comprises 14 residues. In nucleotides, the CDR3 is TGTGCCGGCGGGGAGGCAGCAGGCAATCAGCCCCAGCATTTT. Protein sequence: CAGGEAAGNQPQHF.